This is a list of T cell receptor beta chains from one sample in a study of T-cell memory formation after mild COVID-19. TCRdb used MiXCR to reprocess the 5' RACE reads, holding one entry per CDR3 protein. Of 300,000 or so distinct CDR3 sequences listed, around 15% were seen once; the top ten hold less than 30%. Sequencing used PBMCs or a T cell subset sorted from them (not recorded which). The receptor source for this set is a man aged 18 to 29 who had mild COVID-19 (a few samples of this study predate the infection). Cell type and time point are not known. Each CDR3 is given with its conserved first and last residue. A D gene is named only where the DNA matches it firmly. Some rows have no size entry. The others give once, few or many, or a class for an expanded clone.

>-|TRBD2|TRBV5-1|TRBJ2-1
CASSFGSRGGHNEQFF
TGCGCCAGCAGCTTCGGGTCGCGGGGGGGACACAATGAGCAGTTCTTC
>few|TRBD2|TRBV5-1|TRBJ2-5
CASSFSGLWETQYF
TGCGCCAGCAGCTTTTCGGGACTATGGGAGACCCAGTACTTC
>-|-|TRBV11-2|TRBJ2-6
CASLHRRPSGANVLTF
TGTGCCAGCTTGCACAGGCGCCCCTCTGGGGCCAACGTCCTGACTTTC
>few|TRBD2|TRBV12-3/TRBV12-4|TRBJ2-2
CASSRTGGAGELFF
TGTGCCAGCAGTAGAACGGGGGGGGCCGGGGAGCTGTTTTTT
>few|-|TRBV5-1|TRBJ2-5
CASSLISYQETQYF
TGCGCCAGCAGCTTGATATCGTACCAAGAGACCCAGTACTTC
>-|-|TRBV9|TRBJ2-2
CASSVQSTDTGELFF
TGTGCCAGCAGCGTACAGTCTACGGACACCGGGGAGCTGTTTTTT
>many|-|TRBV7-9|TRBJ2-1
CASSLTVQSSYNEQFF
TGTGCCAGCAGCTTAACCGTCCAAAGCTCCTACAATGAGCAGTTCTTC
>-|TRBD1|TRBV5-1|TRBJ2-7
CASSEPGTAYEQYF
TGCGCCAGCAGCGAACCCGGGACAGCCTACGAGCAGTACTTC
>-|-|TRBV20-1|TRBJ1-6
CSAEGDNSPLHF
TGCAGTGCTGAGGGTGATAATTCACCCCTCCACTTT
>-|TRBD2|TRBV27|TRBJ2-2
CASLGGTRNTGELFF
TGTGCCAGCCTCGGAGGGACTAGGAACACCGGGGAGCTGTTTTTT
>-|TRBD1|TRBV20-1|TRBJ1-1
CSARTGGLNTEAFF
TGCAGTGCTAGGACAGGGGGCCTGAACACTGAAGCTTTCTTT
>many|-|TRBV4-2|TRBJ1-1
CASSQDGRGAFF
TGTGCCAGCAGCCAAGATGGGCGCGGAGCTTTCTTT
>-|-|TRBV12-3/TRBV12-4|TRBJ1-1
CASSFHVSEAFF
TGTGCCAGCAGTTTTCACGTTTCTGAAGCTTTCTTT
>-|-|TRBV15|TRBJ2-7
CATSRGRGSSYEQYF
TGTGCCACCAGCAGAGGTCGGGGATCCTCCTACGAGCAGTACTTC
>many|TRBD1|TRBV25-1|TRBJ2-1
CASSEYIRDRGRDEQFF
TGTGCCAGCAGTGAATATATTCGAGACAGGGGTCGGGATGAGCAGTTCTTC
>few|TRBD1|TRBV3-1|TRBJ2-2
CASIGDRGTGELFF
TGTGCCAGCATTGGGGACAGGGGCACCGGGGAGCTGTTTTTT
>once|-|TRBV29-1|TRBJ2-7
CSASTPGLNPYEQYF
TGCAGCGCCTCAACTCCGGGACTCAACCCCTACGAGCAGTACTTC
>medium-sized|TRBD1|TRBV7-2|TRBJ2-2
CASSLVGGANTGELFF
TGTGCCAGCAGCTTAGTAGGGGGCGCGAACACCGGGGAGCTGTTTTTT
>-|TRBD1|TRBV28|TRBJ2-7
CASSPRVTGTGRSYEQYF
TGTGCCAGCAGTCCTAGAGTAACCGGGACAGGTCGCTCTTACGAGCAGTACTTC
>-|-|TRBV6-9|TRBJ1-5
CASRVWADNQPQHF
TGTGCCAGCAGAGTTTGGGCAGATAATCAGCCCCAGCATTTT
>many|-|TRBV12-3/TRBV12-4|TRBJ1-1
CASSFWGATEAFF
TGTGCCAGCAGTTTCTGGGGCGCCACTGAAGCTTTCTTT
>-|-|TRBV5-1|TRBJ2-1
CASSFGLSHSYNEQFF
TGCGCCAGCAGCTTTGGGCTATCCCACTCCTACAATGAGCAGTTCTTC